These 3 T cell receptor beta chains originate from one sample sequenced in a study of shared clonotypes between healthy human individuals. This table comes from immunoSEQ multiplex PCR, and its TCRdb copy is limited to in-frame clones, with some not included. Among around 690,000 clones listed, 80% to 95% were seen once. Sequencing input: memory CD8+ T cells from PBMCs. Subset indicated: CD45RO+ cells pooled with CCR7-negative TemRA cells. The receptors were sampled from a man aged 18 to 29 in good health. Some clones in this sample may be carry-over from other donors' samples.

About this clone itself: Other DNA sequences in this sample translate to the same CDR3. The chain carries TRBV9 and TRBJ1-1, with TRBD1 as a possible D gene (6 bases). The germline V and J ends were trimmed by 0 bases and 1 base, with 7 bases remaining between them. Germline CDR1 and CDR2: SGDLS and YYNGEE. The CDR3 consists of 14 residues. The CDR3: CASSVGQANTEAFF. In nucleotides, the CDR3 is TGTGCCAGCAGCGTAGGACAGGCGAACACTGAAGCTTTCTTT. Variable domain in full (rest from reference TRBV9 and TRBJ1-1): DSGVTQTPKHLITATGQRVTLRCSPRSGDLSVYWYQQSLDQGLQFLIQYYNGEERAKGNILERFSAQQFPDLHSELNLSSLELGDSALYFCASSVGQANTEAFFGQGTRLTVV.

This chain connects TRBV9 to TRBJ2-7, with D possibly matching TRBD2 (5 bases). CDR1 is SGDLS, CDR2 YYNGEE, per germline. The CDR3 has 13 residues. Trimming took off 5 bases at V and 3 bases at J, with 12 bases between the two ends. CDR3: CASRAPGNYEQYF. Written as DNA, the CDR3 is TGTGCCAGCAGGGCCCCGGGGAACTACGAGCAGTACTTC. The variable domain in full, with the rest retrieved from reference TRBV9 and TRBJ2-7, is DSGVTQTPKHLITATGQRVTLRCSPRSGDLSVYWYQQSLDQGLQFLIQYYNGEERAKGNILERFSAQQFPDLHSELNLSSLELGDSALYFCASRAPGNYEQYFGPGTRLTVT.

This chain uses TRBV9 with TRBJ2-3; a possible D gene is TRBD1 (6 bases). Trimming shortened V by 3 bases and J by 5 bases, and 16 bases separated the two germline ends. Germline assignment: CDR1 SGDLS and CDR2 YYNGEE. This CDR3 has 15 residues. CDR3 DNA sequence: TGTGCCAGCAGCGCCAGGGGACGGGTAGGAGATACGCAGTATTTT. Its protein is CASSARGRVGDTQYF.